The present T cell receptor beta chain was sequenced within a study of cytomegalovirus exposure and HLA in healthy donors. PCR amplification relied on 60 Vbeta primers (plus 13 Jbeta primers). TCRdb's table, derived via immunoSEQ multiplex PCR, lists solely in-frame clones and lacks some. The sample's table shows 75,000 to 85,000 clones. The sample comprised PBMCs. This TCR derives from a middle-aged man in good health and CMV-seronegative.

The CDR3 spells CASSLPKDTRIDYGYTF. In DNA form, the CDR3 reads TGCGCCAGCAGCTTACCTAAGGACACCCGGATCGACTATGGCTACACCTTC. This chain links TRBV5-1 with TRBJ1-2, with D perhaps matching TRBD1 (5 bases). The V gene's germline CDR1 is SGHRS and CDR2 YFSETQ. The CDR3 is 17 residues long. Trimming took off 2 bases at V and 3 bases at J, with 20 bases between the two ends.